This T cell receptor beta chain came from a study of glioma-infiltrating T cells after dendritic cell vaccination. The germline CDR1 and CDR2 sequences are SGHRS and YFSETQ. The CDR3 loop spans 16 amino acids. The V end lost 1 base, the J end lost 0 bases, and 11 bases lay between the germline ends. The method was immunoSEQ multiplex PCR; TCRdb's version includes in-frame clones alone and lacks a portion of them. The sample lists about 95,000 clones, 85% occurring once. This clone was found a few times. The same CDR3 can be traced to other DNA sequences in this sample. All glioblastoma patients lacked an isocitrate dehydrogenase mutation.

This sequence was found in a human donor with glioblastoma. This specimen consisted of blood, obtained before dendritic cell vaccination. This chain joins TRBV5-1 and TRBJ1-3; D uncertain. The CDR3, as DNA: TGCGCCAGCAGCTTGTTCACGGGAGACTCTGGAAACACCATATATTTT. Its translation is CASSLFTGDSGNTIYF.